This T cell receptor beta chain is drawn from a study of T-cell reconstitution after alpha-beta-depleted transplantation in children. TCRbeta library construction was performed incorporating unique molecular identifiers. TCRdb called the PCR reads again in MiXCR, with one record for every CDR3 protein. The table shows approximately 400,000 distinct CDR3 sequences, with roughly a tenth occurring only once. Trimming pared 5 bases from V and 4 bases from J, leaving 12 bases between. The CDR3 runs to 14 residues. This clonotype has just a few counts. The chain recombines TRBV12-3 or TRBV12-4 with TRBJ1-5; D may be TRBD1 (6 bases). The sample in question was PBMCs from the stem cell graft donor, obtained from the stem cell graft. The sequence came from a human donor who donated a stem cell graft to a child with acute myeloid leukemia. The chain's CDR3 is CASSGGRGNQPQHF. The CDR3 nucleotides are TGTGCCAGCAGTGGGGGCAGGGGTAATCAGCCCCAGCATTTT.